This TCR beta chain was sequenced during a study of immune cell composition in non-small cell lung cancer. Clones were sequenced by immunoSEQ multiplex PCR, and TCRdb holds only the in-frame ones, with some missing. Of thousands of clones detected, under 85% appear once; the ten largest clones hold about 9%. The sequenced sample was lung tumor tissue. The clonotype was recovered from a human donor with non-small cell lung cancer.

CDR3 DNA sequence: TGTGCCAGCAGCTTATCCGGGACAGGGGAGGGAGAGACCCAGTACTTC. This translates into CASSLSGTGEGETQYF. The chain uses TRBV5-5 and TRBJ2-5; 10 bases are shared with TRBD1. V was clipped by 2 bases and J by 4 bases; unmatched bases: 8. The CDR3 is 16 residues long. CDR1 and CDR2 from the germline V gene are SGHKS and YYEKEE (reference sequence).